This T cell receptor (beta chain) originates from a study of beta chain features in type 1 diabetes (dated by TCRdb to 2017 to 2018). In terms of the full investigation: Mean age, gender distribution, total cell number and subset yield were not different between patients and healthy donors. Naive and central memory subsets were obtained from all 30 or so donors, but regulatory and stem cell-like memory subsets were isolated from only 8 patients and roughly eight healthy donors. A total of approximately 99,000,000 sorted cells were examined across all samples, and RNA yield correlated strongly with the number of cells per subset. The study compared TCRB repertoires of sorted circulating CD4+ T cell subsets between recently diagnosed type 1 diabetes patients and matched healthy donors.

In the case of this clone: The antigen it binds to is not known. Qualities for individual bases were not recorded, and no much larger clone is one base off.

Overall study results and their limits: Fewer insertions and more nucleotide deletions at VDJ recombination sites were observed in patients with type 1 diabetes, implying thymic rearrangement abnormalities. A moderate but significant shortening of TCRB CDR3 length was observed in type 1 diabetes patients in all four CD4+ subsets. Only small numbers of individuals were included in the HLA sub-analyses, which left unresolved whether HLA type had any influence on TCRB rearrangement. Because cDNA rather than genomic DNA was sequenced, highly expressing activated cells could have been over-represented, although no difference in activation and CD3 levels was found between groups. Shorter templates might have been favored by PCR, but patient and control samples were amplified and corrected together, so both groups would have been affected equally by any skew. Naive, central memory and regulatory TCRB repertoires appeared to be more alike among patients than among healthy donors.

The High Capacity cDNA Reverse Transcription Kit was used to reverse transcribe all of the isolated RNA, meaning that expressed TCRB transcripts were what got sequenced. Deep immunoSEQ sequencing was applied to naive, central memory and regulatory T cell samples, giving an average of roughly 3.6 million total reads per sample. After sorted cells were lysed in RLT buffer, RNA was extracted with DNase-treated RNeasy Micro or Mini kits, with the choice depending on cell number. Each cell subset was processed separately to prevent cross-contamination, with patient and healthy donor samples processed together. The immunoSEQ multiplex PCR was used to amplify TCRB sequences from cDNA, generating 87-bp fragments that spanned the CDR3 region. Sequencing of the amplicons was done on the Illumina HiSeq platform. The published analysis was carried out like this. PCR bias was corrected computationally using synthetic template baselines, and reads within Hamming distance 2 were collapsed, with unmergeable singletons discarded. Reads were aligned to IMGT to assign V, D and J genes, CDR3 length, and insertions or deletions at six rearrangement sites. Within each subset, clonotype counts were normalized to the number of sorted cells before true diversity and Gini coefficients were calculated with the tcR R package. The overlap coefficient, calculated on TCRB nucleotide sequences, was used to quantify repertoire sharing. In TCRdb, the immuneACCESS table is reduced to in-frame sequences with V and J assigned. These tables do not hold every clone; where another copy was compared, an unresolved V gene accounts for under half, and the others remain unexplained. That table supplies the V and J calls and clone size; D and trimming were determined from the DNA. This sample is represented by 300,000 to 400,000 clones; 8% of them were singletons. The ten largest make up 0.44% of the sample.

From the cysteine up to the phenylalanine, the CDR3 has a length of 12 residues. Kept here is only the CDR3 DNA, which spans 36 bases and is read in frame from base 1. Germline trimming: 6 bases from V, 5 bases from J; junction bases outside gene matches: 3. The germline V gene supplies CDR1 KGHSH and CDR2 LQKENI. A single peripheral blood draw of about 120 mL on average was collected from each donor into heparinised tubes. A BD FACSAria II was used to sort naive, central memory, regulatory and stem cell-like memory CD4+ T cells with a panel that included CD45RO, CCR7, CD25, CD127, CD95 and CD27. Purity was above 98% for every sorted population. Right away, PBMCs were isolated by Lymphoprep density gradient centrifugation and were stained directly, with no culture step. So that batch effects would be minimized, each experiment stained and sorted samples in pairs, pairing one healthy donor with one patient.

The clonotype originates from a woman between 18 and 29 years old in good health. The chain joins TRBV18 to TRBJ2-7, with TRBD1 identical over 8 junction bases. Material: central memory CD4+ T cells from blood. The CDR3 reads CASSTGANEQYF. The DNA sequence follows: TGTGCCAGCTCGACAGGGGCAAACGAGCAGTACTTC.